This T cell receptor (beta chain) emerged from a study of blood T cell repertoires in COVID-19. The germline gives CDR1 SGDLS, CDR2 YYNGEE. The V gene end was trimmed by 0 bases and the J gene end by 6 bases; junction bases not matched to a gene: 1. The CDR3 loop spans 15 amino acids. Data came from immunoSEQ multiplex PCR; TCRdb stores just in-frame clones and leaves some out. The table includes about 200,000 clones, 85% to 90% detected once. V gene TRBV9 combines with J gene TRBJ2-1; 12 bases align to TRBD2. The sample taken for sequencing was peripheral blood. The receptor's source is a woman aged 70-85 years with acute or convalescent COVID-19. The chain's CDR3 is CASSVALAGGNEQFF. CDR3 in DNA: TGTGCCAGCAGCGTAGCACTAGCGGGAGGCAATGAGCAGTTCTTC.